One sample yielded the 10 T cell receptor beta chains listed below, sequenced in a study of cytomegalovirus exposure and HLA in healthy donors. A multiplex PCR was run with 60 Vbeta primers and 13 Jbeta primers. Sequencing was performed with immunoSEQ multiplex PCR; in TCRdb, only in-frame clones are kept and a portion is missing. The table includes more than 90,000 clones, 65% to 80% detected once. Sequencing was performed on PBMCs. Receptors were obtained from a man aged 45-60 years in good health and CMV-seronegative.

The CDR3 DNA is TGTGCCAGCAGTGGACAGGGCCAGACCCAGTACTTC. It specifies CASSGQGQTQYF. The J gene is TRBJ2-5, the V gene TRBV2, with TRBD1 matching 7 bases. Germline V CDR1 and CDR2: SNHLY, FYNNEI. The V and J ends lost 4 bases and 6 bases, in that order; junction bases with no gene match: 2. The CDR3 consists of 12 residues.

The chain joins TRBV11-2 to TRBJ1-1, with D tentatively TRBD1 (5 bases). V lost 5 bases and J lost 2, with 15 bases in between. Germline-derived CDR1 and CDR2 are SGHAT and FQNNGV. This CDR3 spans 15 amino acids. Here the CDR3 reads CASSATTGTNTEAFF. CDR3 bases: TGTGCCAGCAGCGCCACGACCGGGACTAACACTGAAGCTTTCTTT.

This chain links TRBV6-6 with TRBJ1-5, with D hard to call. The CDR3 runs 15 residues. V dropped 7 bases and J dropped 0 bases, with 13 bases sitting between them. CDR1 is MNHNY, CDR2 SVGAGI, per germline (reference sequence). CDR3 region: CASIEESASNQPQHF. CDR3 sequence (DNA): TGTGCCAGCATAGAGGAATCGGCTAGCAATCAGCCCCAGCATTTT.

The V call is TRBV4-1, the J call TRBJ1-6; D gene uncertain. The V gene's germline CDR1 is MGHRA and CDR2 YSYEKL. This CDR3 region has 15 residues. With 1 base removed from V and 6 bases from J, the gap between germline ends came to 10 bases. The CDR3 loop is CASSQARLINSPLHF. The CDR3 DNA sequence: TGCGCCAGCAGCCAAGCACGACTGATTAATTCACCCCTCCACTTT.

The chain recombines TRBV10-1 with TRBJ1-4; D is possibly TRBD1 (6 bases). CDR3 size: 14 residues. Germline CDR1 reads WNHNN; CDR2 reads SYGVQD (reference sequence). The germline V and J ends were trimmed by 2 bases and 5 bases, with 9 bases remaining between them. This chain's CDR3 is CASSEGGKNEKLFF. Written as DNA, the CDR3 is TGCGCCAGCAGTGAGGGGGGCAAGAATGAAAAACTGTTTTTT.

The chain has TRBV5-1 and TRBJ2-3, with 10 bases matching TRBD2. The CDR3 is 16 residues long. From germline, CDR1 is SGHRS and CDR2 YFSETQ. V lost 4 bases to trimming and J lost 5 bases; unmatched junction nucleotides: 10. The CDR3 region has the DNA TGCGCCAGCAGCCTCAATCCTAGCGGGAGTGGAGATACGCAGTATTTT. Protein: CASSLNPSGSGDTQYF.

This rearrangement joins TRBV2 to TRBJ1-1, with 7 bases fitting TRBD1. There are 15 residues in the CDR3. CDR1 SNHLY and CDR2 FYNNEI come from the germline V gene. The V gene end was trimmed by 2 bases and the J gene end by 5 bases; junction bases not matched to a gene: 8. CDR3 sequence: CASSESDRWRTEAFF. CDR3 bases: TGTGCCAGCAGTGAATCGGACAGGTGGCGAACTGAAGCTTTCTTT.

The chain carries TRBV7-2 and TRBJ2-2, with 8 bases fitting TRBD1. The CDR3 is made up of 15 amino acids. Germline CDR1 is SGHTA and CDR2 is FQGNSA. V shed 5 bases, J shed 4 bases, and the junction held 6 bases outside the gene matches. The DNA for the CDR3 is TGTGCCAGCAGCCTCAGGACAGGGAGCACCGGGGAGCTGTTTTTT. Its translation is CASSLRTGSTGELFF.

This clone was seen more than once but under ten times. V and J are TRBV11-2 and TRBJ2-1; 7 nucleotides match TRBD2. Trimming cost V 4 bases and J 3 bases; bases outside gene matches: 6. Looked up from germline, CDR1 is SGHAT and CDR2 is FQNNGV. The CDR3 extends over 15 amino acids. The CDR3 loop reads CASSSDPGGYNEQFF. The CDR3 coding sequence is TGTGCCAGCAGCTCGGACCCGGGGGGCTACAATGAGCAGTTCTTC.

The gene calls are TRBV19 and TRBJ2-3; 7 bases map to TRBD1. Trimming took 5 bases from V and 7 from J; bases not matched to a gene: 9. Per germline, CDR1 LNHDA and CDR2 SQIVND (reference sequence). The CDR3 loop spans 14 amino acids. The CDR3 bases are TGTGCCAGTAGTCCAAGGACAGGTTTGAATACGCAGTATTTT. The encoded protein is CASSPRTGLNTQYF.